The present T cell receptor (beta chain) was sequenced within a study of shared clonotypes between healthy human individuals. Findings of the study overall: Naive CD4 clonotype sharing across several donors was about 5.3%. It was the non-shared clonotypes that had lower generation probabilities than clonotypes shared by all four donors. The diversity represented, both genetic and in exposure history, was limited by few donors.

Repertoires were generated with immunoSEQ multiplex PCR, while TCRdb's copy carries only in-frame clones and drops some. The data hold around 2.5 million clones, with under 95% observed a single time. Details on this clone: Its antigen is as yet unknown.

CDR1 LNHDA and CDR2 SQIVND come from the germline V gene (reference sequence). V lost 5 bases to trimming and J lost 3 bases; unmatched junction nucleotides: 6. The CDR3 is 14 residues long. V usage is TRBV19 and J usage is TRBJ2-7; 8 nucleotides align to TRBD1. This sequence was found in a man between 18 and 35 years old in good health. Some clones in this sample may be carry-over from other donors' samples. The material sequenced was naive CD4+ T cells from PBMCs. Documented subset: CD45RA+ positively selected. CDR3 protein: CASSFRTGNYEQYF. CDR3 nucleotides: TGTGCCAGTAGTTTCCGGACAGGGAACTACGAGCAGTACTTC.